This T cell receptor (beta chain) was identified in a study of T cell clonotyping in hematopoietic cell transplantation. Whole-study results and caveats: At the given depth, recipient repertoires were over 95% de novo clonotypes.

For this clone: No antigen is known for it.

The ends lost 5 bases at V and 2 bases at J; junction bases unmatched: 2. This CDR3 is built from 13 residues. The germline gives CDR1 LNHDA, CDR2 SQIVND (reference sequence). Clones were sequenced by immunoSEQ multiplex PCR, and TCRdb holds only the in-frame ones, with some missing. The sample carries approximately 41,000 clones, 95% recorded once. This sequence was found in a man aged 25-40 years in good health. Some clones in this sample may be carry-over from other donors' samples. This sequence joins TRBV19 and TRBJ1-2; 7 bases are a match to TRBD1. Sequencing was carried out using peripheral blood mononuclear cells. Written as DNA, the CDR3 is TGTGCCAGTAGTCGACAGGGCAACTATGGCTACACCTTC. Translation gives CASSRQGNYGYTF.